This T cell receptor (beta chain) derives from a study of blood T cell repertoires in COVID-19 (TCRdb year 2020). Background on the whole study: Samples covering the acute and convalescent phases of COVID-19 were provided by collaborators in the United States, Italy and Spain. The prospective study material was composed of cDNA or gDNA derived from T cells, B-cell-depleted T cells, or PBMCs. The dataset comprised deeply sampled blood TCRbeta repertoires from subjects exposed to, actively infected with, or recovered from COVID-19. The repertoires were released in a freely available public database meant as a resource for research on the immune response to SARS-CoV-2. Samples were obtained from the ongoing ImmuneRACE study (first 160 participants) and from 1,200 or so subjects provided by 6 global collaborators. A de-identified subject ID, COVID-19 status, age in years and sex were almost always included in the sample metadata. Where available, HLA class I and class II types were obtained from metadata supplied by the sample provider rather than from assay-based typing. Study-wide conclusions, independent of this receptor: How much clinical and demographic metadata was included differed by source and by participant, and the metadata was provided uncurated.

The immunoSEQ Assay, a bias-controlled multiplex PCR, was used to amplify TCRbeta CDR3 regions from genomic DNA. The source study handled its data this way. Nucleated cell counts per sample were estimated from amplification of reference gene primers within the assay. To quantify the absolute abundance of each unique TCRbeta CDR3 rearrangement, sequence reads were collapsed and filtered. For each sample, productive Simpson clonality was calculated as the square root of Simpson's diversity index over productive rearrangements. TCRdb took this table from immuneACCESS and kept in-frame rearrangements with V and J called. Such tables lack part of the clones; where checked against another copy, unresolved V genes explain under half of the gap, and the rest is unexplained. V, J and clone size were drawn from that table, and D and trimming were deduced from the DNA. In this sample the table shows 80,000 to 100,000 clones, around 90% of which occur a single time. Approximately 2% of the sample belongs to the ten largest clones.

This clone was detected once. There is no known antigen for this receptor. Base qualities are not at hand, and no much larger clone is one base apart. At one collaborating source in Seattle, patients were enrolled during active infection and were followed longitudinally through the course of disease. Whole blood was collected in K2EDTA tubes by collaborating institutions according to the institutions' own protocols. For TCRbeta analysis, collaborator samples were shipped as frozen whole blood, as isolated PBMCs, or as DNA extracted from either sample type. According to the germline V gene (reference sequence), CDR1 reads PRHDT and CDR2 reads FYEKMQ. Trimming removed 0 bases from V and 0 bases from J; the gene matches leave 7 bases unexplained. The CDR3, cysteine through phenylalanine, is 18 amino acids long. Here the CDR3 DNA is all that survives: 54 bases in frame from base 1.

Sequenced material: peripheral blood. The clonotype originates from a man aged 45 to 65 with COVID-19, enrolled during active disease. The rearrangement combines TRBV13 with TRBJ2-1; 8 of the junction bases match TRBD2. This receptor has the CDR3 CASSLGVLAGSSYNEQFF. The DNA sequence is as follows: TGTGCCAGCAGCTTAGGCGTGTTAGCGGGGAGCTCCTACAATGAGCAGTTCTTC.